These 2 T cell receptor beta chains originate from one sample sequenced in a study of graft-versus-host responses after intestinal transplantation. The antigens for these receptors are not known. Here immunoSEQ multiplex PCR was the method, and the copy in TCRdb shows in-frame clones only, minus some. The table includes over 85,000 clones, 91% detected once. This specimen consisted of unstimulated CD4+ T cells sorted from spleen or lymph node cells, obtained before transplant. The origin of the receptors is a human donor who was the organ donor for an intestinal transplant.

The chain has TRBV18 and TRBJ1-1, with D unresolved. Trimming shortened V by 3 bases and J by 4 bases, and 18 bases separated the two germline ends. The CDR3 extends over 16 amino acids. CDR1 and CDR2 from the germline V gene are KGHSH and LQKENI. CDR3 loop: CASSPLDLGSPTEAFF. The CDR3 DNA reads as TGTGCCAGCTCACCCCTAGACCTGGGGAGCCCCACTGAAGCTTTCTTT.

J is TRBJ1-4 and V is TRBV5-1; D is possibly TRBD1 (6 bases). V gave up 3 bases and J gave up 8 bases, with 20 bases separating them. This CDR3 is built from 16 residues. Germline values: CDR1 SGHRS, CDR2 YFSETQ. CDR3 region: CASSWGMGATLEKLFF. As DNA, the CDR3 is TGCGCCAGCAGCTGGGGGATGGGGGCGACCCTCGAAAAACTGTTTTTT.